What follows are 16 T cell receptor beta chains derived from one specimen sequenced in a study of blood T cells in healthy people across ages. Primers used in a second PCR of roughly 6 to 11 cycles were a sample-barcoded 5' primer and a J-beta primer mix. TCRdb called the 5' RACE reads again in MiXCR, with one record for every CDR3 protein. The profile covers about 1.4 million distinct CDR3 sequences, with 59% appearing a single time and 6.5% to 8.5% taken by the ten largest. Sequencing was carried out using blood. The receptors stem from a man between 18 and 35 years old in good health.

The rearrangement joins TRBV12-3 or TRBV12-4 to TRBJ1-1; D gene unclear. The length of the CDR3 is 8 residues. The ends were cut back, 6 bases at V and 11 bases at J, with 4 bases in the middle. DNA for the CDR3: TGTGCCAGCAGCCTGGCTTTCTTT. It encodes CASSLAFF.

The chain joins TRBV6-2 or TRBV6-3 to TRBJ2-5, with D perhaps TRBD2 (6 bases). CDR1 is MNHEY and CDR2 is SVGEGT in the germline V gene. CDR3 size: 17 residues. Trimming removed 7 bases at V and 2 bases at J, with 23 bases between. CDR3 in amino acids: CASKSGGALQPQETQYF. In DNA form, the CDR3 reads TGTGCCAGCAAGAGTGGCGGGGCCCTACAACCTCAAGAGACCCAGTACTTC.

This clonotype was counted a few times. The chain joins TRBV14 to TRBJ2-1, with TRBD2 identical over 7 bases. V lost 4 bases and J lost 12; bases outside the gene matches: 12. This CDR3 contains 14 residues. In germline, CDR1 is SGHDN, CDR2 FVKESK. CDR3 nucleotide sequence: TGTGCCAGCAGCCCTAGCGTCTCGGCTAGCGGGCAGTTCTTC. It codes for CASSPSVSASGQFF. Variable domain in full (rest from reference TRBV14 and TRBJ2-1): EAGVTQFPSHSVIEKGQTVTLRCDPISGHDNLYWYRRVMGKEIKFLLHFVKESKQDESGMPNNRFLAERTGGTYSTLKVQPAELEDSGVYFCASSPSVSASGQFFGPGTRLTVL.

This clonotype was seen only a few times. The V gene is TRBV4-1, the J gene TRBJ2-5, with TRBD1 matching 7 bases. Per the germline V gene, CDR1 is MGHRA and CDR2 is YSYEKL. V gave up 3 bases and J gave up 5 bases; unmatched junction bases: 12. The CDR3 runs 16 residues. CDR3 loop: CASSHITGALRETQYF. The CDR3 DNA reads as TGCGCCAGCAGCCATATAACAGGGGCCCTTCGGGAGACCCAGTACTTC.

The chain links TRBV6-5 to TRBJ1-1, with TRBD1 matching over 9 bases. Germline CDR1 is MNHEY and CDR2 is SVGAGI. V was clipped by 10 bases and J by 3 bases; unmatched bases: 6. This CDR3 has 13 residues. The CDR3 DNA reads TGTGCCATCTCACAGGGGGCGGACACTGAAGCTTTCTTT. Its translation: CAISQGADTEAFF.

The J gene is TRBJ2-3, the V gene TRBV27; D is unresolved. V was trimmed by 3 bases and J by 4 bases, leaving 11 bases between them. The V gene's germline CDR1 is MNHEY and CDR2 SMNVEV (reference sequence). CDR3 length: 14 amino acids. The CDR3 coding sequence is TGTGCCAGCAGTTTTGTTTGGGCCCCAGATACGCAGTATTTT. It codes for CASSFVWAPDTQYF.

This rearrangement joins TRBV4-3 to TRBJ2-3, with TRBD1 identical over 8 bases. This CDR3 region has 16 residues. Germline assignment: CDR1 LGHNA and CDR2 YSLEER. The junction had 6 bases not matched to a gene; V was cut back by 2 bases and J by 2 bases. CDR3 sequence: CASSQFQGAPTDTQYF. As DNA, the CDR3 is TGCGCCAGCAGCCAATTTCAGGGGGCACCCACAGATACGCAGTATTTT.

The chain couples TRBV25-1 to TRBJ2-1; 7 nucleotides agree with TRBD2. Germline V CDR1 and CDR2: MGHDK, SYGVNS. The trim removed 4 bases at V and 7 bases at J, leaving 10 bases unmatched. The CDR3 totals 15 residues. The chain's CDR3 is CASSARAGYWNEQFF. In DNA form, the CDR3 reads TGTGCCAGCAGTGCACGAGCGGGATATTGGAATGAGCAGTTCTTC.

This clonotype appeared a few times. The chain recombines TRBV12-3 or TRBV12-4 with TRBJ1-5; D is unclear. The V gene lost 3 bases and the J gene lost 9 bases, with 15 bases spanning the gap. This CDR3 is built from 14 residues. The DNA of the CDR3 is TGTGCCAGCAGTTTGGGTCAGGTCAATGGGCCCCAGCATTTT. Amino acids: CASSLGQVNGPQHF.

The CDR3 DNA sequence: TGCAGTGCTAGAGATTACGAGGACAGCTATGGCTACACCTTC. Amino acid sequence: CSARDYEDSYGYTF. The chain has TRBV20-1 and TRBJ1-2; TRBD1 is a possible D gene (6 bases). Germline CDR1 and CDR2: DFQATT and SNEGSKA (reference sequence). The V end was cut by 0 bases, the J end by 4 bases, with 12 bases between. The CDR3 loop spans 14 amino acids.

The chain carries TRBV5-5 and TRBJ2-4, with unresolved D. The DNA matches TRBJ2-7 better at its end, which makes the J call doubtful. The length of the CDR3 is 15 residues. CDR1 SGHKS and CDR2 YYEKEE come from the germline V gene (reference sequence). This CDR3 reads CASSPSRISSYEQYF. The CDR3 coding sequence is TGTGCCAGCAGCCCCTCCCGAATCAGCTCCTACGAGCAGTACTTC.

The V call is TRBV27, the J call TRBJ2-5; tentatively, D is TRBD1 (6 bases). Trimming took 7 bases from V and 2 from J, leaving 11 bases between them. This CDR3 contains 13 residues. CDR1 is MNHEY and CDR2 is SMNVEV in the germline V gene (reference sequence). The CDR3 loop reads CASKTGLQETQYF. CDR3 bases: TGTGCCAGCAAAACAGGGTTACAAGAGACCCAGTACTTC.

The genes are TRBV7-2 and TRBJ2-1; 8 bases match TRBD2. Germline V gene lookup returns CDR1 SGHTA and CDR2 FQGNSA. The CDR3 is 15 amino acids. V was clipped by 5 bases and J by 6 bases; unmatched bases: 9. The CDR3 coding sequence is TGTGCCAGCAGCATCGGGAGGGCCTGGGGCAATGAGCAGTTCTTC. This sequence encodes CASSIGRAWGNEQFF.

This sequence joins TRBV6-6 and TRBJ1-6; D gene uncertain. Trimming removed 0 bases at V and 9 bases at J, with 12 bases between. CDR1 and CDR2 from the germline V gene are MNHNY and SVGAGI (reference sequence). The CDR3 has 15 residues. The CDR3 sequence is CASSYSIESLSPLHF. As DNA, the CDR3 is TGTGCCAGCAGTTACTCGATTGAGAGTCTTTCACCCCTCCACTTT.

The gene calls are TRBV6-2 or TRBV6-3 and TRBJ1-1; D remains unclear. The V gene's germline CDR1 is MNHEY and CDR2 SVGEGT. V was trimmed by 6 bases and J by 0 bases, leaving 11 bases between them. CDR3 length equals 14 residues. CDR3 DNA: TGTGCCAGCAGATGGGGAGGGTTGAACACTGAAGCTTTCTTT. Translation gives CASRWGGLNTEAFF.

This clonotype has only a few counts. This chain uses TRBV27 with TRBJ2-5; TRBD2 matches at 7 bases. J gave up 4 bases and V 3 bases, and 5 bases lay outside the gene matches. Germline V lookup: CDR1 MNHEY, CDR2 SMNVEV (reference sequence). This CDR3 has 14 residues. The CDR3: CASSFTGGTETQYF. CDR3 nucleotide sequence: TGTGCCAGCAGTTTCACGGGAGGTACAGAGACCCAGTACTTC.